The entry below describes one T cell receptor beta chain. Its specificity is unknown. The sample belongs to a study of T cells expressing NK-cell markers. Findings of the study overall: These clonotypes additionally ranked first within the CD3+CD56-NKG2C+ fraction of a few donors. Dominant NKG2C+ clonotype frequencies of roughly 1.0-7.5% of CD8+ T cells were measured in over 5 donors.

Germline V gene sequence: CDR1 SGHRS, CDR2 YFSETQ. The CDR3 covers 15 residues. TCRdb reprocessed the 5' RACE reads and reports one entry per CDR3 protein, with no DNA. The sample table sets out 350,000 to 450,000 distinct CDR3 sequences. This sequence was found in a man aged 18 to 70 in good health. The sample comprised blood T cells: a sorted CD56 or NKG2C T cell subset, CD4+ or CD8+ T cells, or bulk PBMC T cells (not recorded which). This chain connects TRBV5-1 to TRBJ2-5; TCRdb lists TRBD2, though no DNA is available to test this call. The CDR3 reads CASSQGTSVGETQYF.